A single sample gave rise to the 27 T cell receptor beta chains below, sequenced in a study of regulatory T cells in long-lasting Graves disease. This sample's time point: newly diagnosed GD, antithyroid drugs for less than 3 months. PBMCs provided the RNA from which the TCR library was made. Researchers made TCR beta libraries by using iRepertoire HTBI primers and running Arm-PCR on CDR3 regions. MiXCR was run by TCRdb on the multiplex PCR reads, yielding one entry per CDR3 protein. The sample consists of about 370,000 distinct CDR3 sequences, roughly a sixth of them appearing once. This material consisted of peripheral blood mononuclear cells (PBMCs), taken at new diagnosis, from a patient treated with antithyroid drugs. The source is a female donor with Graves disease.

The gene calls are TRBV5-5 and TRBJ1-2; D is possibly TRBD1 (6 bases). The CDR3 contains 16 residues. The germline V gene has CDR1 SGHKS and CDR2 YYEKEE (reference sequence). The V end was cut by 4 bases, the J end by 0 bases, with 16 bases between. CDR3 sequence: CASSPLQGLANYGYTF. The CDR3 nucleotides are TGTGCCAGCAGCCCACTTCAGGGGCTAGCTAACTATGGCTACACCTTC. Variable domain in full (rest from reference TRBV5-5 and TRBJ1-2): DAGVTQSPTHLIKTRGQQVTLRCSPISGHKSVSWYQQVLGQGPQFIFQYYEKEERGRGNFPDRFSARQFPNYSSELNVNALLLGDSALYLCASSPLQGLANYGYTFGSGTRLTVV.

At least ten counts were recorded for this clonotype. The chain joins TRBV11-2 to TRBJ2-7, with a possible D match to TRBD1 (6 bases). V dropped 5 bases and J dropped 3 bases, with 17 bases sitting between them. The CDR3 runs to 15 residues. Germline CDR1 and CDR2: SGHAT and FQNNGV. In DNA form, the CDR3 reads TGTGCCAGCAGCGGTAACAGGGCGCTTGTCTACGAGCAGTACTTC. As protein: CASSGNRALVYEQYF.

The DNA of the CDR3 is TGTGCCTGGAGTGTGGGTAGCGTCCCTTGGAATGAGCAGTTCTTC. Protein sequence: CAWSVGSVPWNEQFF. This chain connects TRBV30 to TRBJ2-1, with a tentative D call TRBD2 (5 bases). This CDR3 spans 15 amino acids. Germline V gene lookup returns CDR1 GTSNPN and CDR2 SVGIG (reference sequence). Trimming pared 0 bases from V and 7 bases from J, leaving 16 bases between.

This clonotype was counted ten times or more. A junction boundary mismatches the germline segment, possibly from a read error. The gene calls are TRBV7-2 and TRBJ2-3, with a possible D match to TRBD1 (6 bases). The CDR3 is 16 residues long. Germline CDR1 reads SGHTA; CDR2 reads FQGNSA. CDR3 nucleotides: TGTGCCAGCAGCTTAGCTTTTGTACAGGGCACTGATACGCAGTATTTT. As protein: CASSLAFVQGTDTQYF.

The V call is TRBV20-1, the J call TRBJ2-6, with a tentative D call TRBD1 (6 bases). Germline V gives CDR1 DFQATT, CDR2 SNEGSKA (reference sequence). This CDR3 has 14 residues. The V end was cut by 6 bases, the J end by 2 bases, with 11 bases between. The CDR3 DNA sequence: TGCAGTGCGACCCCAGGGGCTGGGGCCAACGTCCTGACTTTC. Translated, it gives CSATPGAGANVLTF.

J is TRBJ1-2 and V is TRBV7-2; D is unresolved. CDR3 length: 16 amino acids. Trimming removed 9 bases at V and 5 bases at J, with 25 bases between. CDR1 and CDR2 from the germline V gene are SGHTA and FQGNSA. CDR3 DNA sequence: TGTGCCAGTGAGGGCATCTTCCGAGGGCAAGATTATGGCTACACCTTC. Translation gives CASEGIFRGQDYGYTF.

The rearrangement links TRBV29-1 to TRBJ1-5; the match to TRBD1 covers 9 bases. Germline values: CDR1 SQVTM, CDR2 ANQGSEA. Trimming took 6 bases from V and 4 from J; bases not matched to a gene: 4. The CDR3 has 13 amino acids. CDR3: CSVWTGANQPQHF. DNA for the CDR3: TGCAGCGTGTGGACAGGGGCAAATCAGCCCCAGCATTTT. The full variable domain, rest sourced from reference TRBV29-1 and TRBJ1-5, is SAVISQKPSRDICQRGTSLTIQCQVDSQVTMMFWYRQQPGQSLTLIATANQGSEATYESGFVIDKFPISRPNLTFSTLTVSNMSPEDSSIYLCSVWTGANQPQHFGDGTRLSIL.

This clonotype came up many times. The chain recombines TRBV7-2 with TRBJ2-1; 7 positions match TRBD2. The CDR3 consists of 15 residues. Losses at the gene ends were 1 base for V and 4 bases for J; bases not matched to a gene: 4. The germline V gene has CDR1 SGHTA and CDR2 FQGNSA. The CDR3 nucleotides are TGTGCCAGCAGCTTAGATGGGAGGGCGTACAATGAGCAGTTCTTC. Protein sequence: CASSLDGRAYNEQFF.

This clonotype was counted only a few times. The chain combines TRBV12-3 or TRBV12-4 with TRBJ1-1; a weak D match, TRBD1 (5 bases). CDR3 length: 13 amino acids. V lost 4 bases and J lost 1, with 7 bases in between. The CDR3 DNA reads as TGTGCCAGCAGTTGGGACCCGAACACTGAAGCTTTCTTT. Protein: CASSWDPNTEAFF.

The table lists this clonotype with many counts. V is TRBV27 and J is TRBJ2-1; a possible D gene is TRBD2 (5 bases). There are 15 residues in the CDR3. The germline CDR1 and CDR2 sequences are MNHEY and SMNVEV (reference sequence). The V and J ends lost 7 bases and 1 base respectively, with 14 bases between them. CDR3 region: CASTQGAVSYNEQFF. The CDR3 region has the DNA TGTGCCAGCACCCAAGGAGCGGTTTCCTACAATGAGCAGTTCTTC.

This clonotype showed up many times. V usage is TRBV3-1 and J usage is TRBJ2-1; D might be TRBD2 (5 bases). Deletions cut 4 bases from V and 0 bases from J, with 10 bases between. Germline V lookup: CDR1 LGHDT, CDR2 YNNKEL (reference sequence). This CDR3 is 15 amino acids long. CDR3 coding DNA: TGTGCCAGCAGCCCCCTAGCTGCCTCCTACAATGAGCAGTTCTTC. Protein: CASSPLAASYNEQFF.

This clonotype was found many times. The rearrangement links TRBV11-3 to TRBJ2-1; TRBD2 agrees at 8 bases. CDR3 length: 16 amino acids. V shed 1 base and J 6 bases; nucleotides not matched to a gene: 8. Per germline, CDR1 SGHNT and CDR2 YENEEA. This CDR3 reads CASSLAGTRTINEQFF. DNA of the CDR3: TGTGCCAGCAGCTTAGCCGGGACTAGAACGATCAATGAGCAGTTCTTC. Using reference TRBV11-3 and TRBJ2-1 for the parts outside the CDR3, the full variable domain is EAGVVQSPRYKIIEKKQPVAFWCNPISGHNTLYWYLQNLGQGPELLIRYENEEAVDDSQLPKDRFSAERLKGVDSTLKIQPAELGDSAVYLCASSLAGTRTINEQFFGPGTRLTVL.

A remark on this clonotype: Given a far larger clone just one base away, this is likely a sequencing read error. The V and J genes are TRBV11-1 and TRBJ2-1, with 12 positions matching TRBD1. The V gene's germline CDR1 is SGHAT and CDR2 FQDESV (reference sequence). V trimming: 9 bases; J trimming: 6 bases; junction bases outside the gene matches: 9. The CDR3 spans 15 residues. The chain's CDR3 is CASHLGQGASNEQFF. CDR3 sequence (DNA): TGTGCCAGTCACCTGGGACAGGGGGCTTCCAATGAGCAGTTCTTC.

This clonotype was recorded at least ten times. The CDR3 region is CASTPGAGGYEQYF. DNA of the CDR3: TGTGCCAGCACGCCAGGGGCAGGGGGATACGAGCAGTACTTC. The V call is TRBV27, the J call TRBJ2-7; 7 nucleotides agree with TRBD1. The trim removed 7 bases at V and 4 bases at J, leaving 10 bases unmatched. The CDR3 is 14 amino acids. The germline V gene encodes CDR1 MNHEY and CDR2 SMNVEV (reference sequence).

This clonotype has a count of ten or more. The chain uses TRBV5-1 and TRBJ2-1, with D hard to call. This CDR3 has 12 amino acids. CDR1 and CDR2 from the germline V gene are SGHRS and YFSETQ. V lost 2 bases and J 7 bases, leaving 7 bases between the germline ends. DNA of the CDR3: TGCGCCAGCAGCTTAGAGTGGAATGAGCAGTTCTTC. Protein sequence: CASSLEWNEQFF.

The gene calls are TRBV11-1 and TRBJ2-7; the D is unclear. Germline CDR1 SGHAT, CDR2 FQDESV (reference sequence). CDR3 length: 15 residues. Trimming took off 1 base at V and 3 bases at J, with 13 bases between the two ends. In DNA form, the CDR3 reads TGTGCCAGCAGCTTAGATTACCTGGAAAACTACGAGCAGTACTTC. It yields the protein CASSLDYLENYEQYF.

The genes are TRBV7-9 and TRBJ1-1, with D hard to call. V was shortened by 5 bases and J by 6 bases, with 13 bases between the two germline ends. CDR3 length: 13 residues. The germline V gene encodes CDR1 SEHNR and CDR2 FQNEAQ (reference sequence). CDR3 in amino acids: CASSAPDGPEAFF. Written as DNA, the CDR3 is TGTGCCAGCAGCGCTCCGGATGGGCCTGAAGCTTTCTTT.

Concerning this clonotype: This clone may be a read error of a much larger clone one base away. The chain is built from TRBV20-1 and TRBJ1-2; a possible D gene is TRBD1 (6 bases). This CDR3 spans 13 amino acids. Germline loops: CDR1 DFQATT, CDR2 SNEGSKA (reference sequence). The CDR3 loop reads CGARVQGSEGYTF. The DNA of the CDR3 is TGCGGTGCTAGAGTACAGGGTTCCGAAGGCTACACCTTC.

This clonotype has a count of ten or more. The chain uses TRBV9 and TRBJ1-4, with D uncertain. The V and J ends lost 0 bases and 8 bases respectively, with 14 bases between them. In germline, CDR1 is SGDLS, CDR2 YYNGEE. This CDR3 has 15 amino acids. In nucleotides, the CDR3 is TGTGCCAGCAGCGTAGGGCCTGCCGTCTCCGAAAAACTGTTTTTT. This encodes CASSVGPAVSEKLFF.

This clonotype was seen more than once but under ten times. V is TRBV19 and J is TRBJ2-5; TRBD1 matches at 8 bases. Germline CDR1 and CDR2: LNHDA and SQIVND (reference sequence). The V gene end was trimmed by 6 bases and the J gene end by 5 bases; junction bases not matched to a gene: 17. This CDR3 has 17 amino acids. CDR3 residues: CASSESFDRGLGETQYF. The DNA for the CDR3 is TGTGCCAGTAGCGAATCATTTGACAGGGGACTGGGGGAGACCCAGTACTTC.

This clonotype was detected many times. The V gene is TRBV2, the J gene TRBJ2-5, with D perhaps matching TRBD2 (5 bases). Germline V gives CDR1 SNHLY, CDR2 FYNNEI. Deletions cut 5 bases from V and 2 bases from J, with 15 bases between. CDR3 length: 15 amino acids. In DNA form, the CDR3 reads TGTGCCAGCAGTTCAAGGGCTAGCAAGCAAGAGACCCAGTACTTC. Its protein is CASSSRASKQETQYF.

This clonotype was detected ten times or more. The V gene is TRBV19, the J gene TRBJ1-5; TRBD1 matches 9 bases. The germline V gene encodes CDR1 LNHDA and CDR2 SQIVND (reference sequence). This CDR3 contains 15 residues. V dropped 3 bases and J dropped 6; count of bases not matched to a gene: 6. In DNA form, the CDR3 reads TGTGCCAGTAGTATTCTACAGGGGGCAGGTCAGCCCCAGCATTTT. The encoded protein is CASSILQGAGQPQHF.

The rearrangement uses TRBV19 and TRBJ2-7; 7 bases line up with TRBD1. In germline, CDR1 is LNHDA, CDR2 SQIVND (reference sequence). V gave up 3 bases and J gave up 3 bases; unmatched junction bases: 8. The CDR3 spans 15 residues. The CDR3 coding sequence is TGTGCCAGTAGTATTCCCAACAGGGGCTTCTACGAGCAGTACTTC. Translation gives CASSIPNRGFYEQYF.

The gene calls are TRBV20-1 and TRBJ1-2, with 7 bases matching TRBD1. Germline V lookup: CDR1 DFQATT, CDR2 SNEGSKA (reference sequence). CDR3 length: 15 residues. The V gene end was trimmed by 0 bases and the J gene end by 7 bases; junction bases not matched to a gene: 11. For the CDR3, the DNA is TGCAGTGCTAGAGAGAGGGGGCGATTGAGTTTTGGCTACACCTTC. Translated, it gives CSARERGRLSFGYTF.

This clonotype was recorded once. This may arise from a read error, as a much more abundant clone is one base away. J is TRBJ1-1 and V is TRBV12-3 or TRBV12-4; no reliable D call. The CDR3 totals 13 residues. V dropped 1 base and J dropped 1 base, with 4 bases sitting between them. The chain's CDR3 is CASSLDPNTEAFF. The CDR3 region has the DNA TGTGCCAGCAGTTTAGACCCGAACACTGAAGCTTTCTTT.

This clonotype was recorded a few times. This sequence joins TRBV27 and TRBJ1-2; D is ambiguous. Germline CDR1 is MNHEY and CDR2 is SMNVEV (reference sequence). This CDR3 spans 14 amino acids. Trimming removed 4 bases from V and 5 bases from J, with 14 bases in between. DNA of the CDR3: TGTGCCAGCAGTTCACATCGCAGGCCTTATGGCTACACCTTC. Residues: CASSSHRRPYGYTF.

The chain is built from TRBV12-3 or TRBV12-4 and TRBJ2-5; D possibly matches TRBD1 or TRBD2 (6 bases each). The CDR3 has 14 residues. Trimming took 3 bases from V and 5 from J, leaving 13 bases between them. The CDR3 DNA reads TGTGCCAGCAGTTTTAGGGGGGTACCGGAGACCCAGTACTTC. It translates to CASSFRGVPETQYF.